The 32 T cell receptor beta chains below were found in one sample sequenced in a study of spatial heterogeneity in lung cancer. Via MiXCR, TCRdb re-called the 5' RACE reads, giving one row per CDR3 protein. The sample includes tens of thousands of distinct CDR3 sequences, roughly 8% seen only once; the top ten take roughly 28%. Time point meaning: sample taken at primary tumor resection. Source: PBMCs, taken at surgery. The receptors stem from a male donor with early-stage non-small cell lung cancer.

This clonotype has a count of ten or more. This chain links TRBV4-2 with TRBJ2-5, with TRBD2 matching over 8 bases. The CDR3 has 18 amino acids. Germline V gene data show CDR1 as LGHNA and CDR2 as YNFKEQ. V shed 4 bases and J 4 bases; nucleotides not matched to a gene: 17. CDR3 coding DNA: TGTGCCAGCAGCCCAGGAAGTAGCGGGGCTCCAACGAGAGAGACCCAGTACTTC. Amino acids: CASSPGSSGAPTRETQYF.

This clonotype was seen ten or more times. The gene calls are TRBV2 and TRBJ2-3, with a weak D call TRBD1 (5 bases). The V end lost 3 bases, the J end lost 6 bases, and 10 bases lay between the germline ends. The CDR3 covers 13 residues. Germline CDR1 SNHLY, CDR2 FYNNEI. DNA of the CDR3: TGTGCCAGCAGTGATAGGGGCCTGGATACGCAGTATTTT. It codes for CASSDRGLDTQYF.

Worth noting for this clonotype: A much more abundant neighbour one base away suggests this may be a read error. V gene TRBV6-2 or TRBV6-3 combines with J gene TRBJ2-1; possibly TRBD2 for D (6 bases). Germline V CDR1 and CDR2: MNHEY, SVGEGT. The length of the CDR3 is 18 residues. The ends were cut back, 6 bases at V and 0 bases at J, with 21 bases in the middle. CDR3 bases: TGTGCCAGCAGATACGAGACTAGAGTAGCTCTCTCCTACAATGAGCAGTTCTTC. It codes for CASRYETRVALSYNEQFF.

This clonotype has at least ten counts. Here the CDR3 reads CASSLREGDEQYV. DNA for the CDR3: TGTGCCAGCAGCTTGAGGGAAGGTGACGAGCAGTACGTC. The V gene is TRBV5-6, the J gene TRBJ2-7, with unresolved D. The CDR3 has 13 residues. V dropped 1 base and J dropped 5 bases, with 10 bases sitting between them. Germline lookup yields CDR1 SGHDT and CDR2 YYEEEE.

This clonotype was detected ten times or more. The V call is TRBV6-2 or TRBV6-3, the J call TRBJ2-2; TRBD2 matches 12 bases. The CDR3 consists of 17 residues. The J segment lost 5 bases and the V segment lost 5 bases, leaving 9 bases of the junction unmatched. Looked up from germline, CDR1 is MNHEY and CDR2 is SVGEGT. CDR3 sequence reads: CASSRIPSGRETGELFF. The DNA of the CDR3 is TGTGCCAGCAGTCGTATCCCTAGCGGGAGGGAAACCGGGGAGCTGTTTTTT.

This clonotype came up many times. The chain combines TRBV7-8 with TRBJ1-2; 7 bases match TRBD1. J lost 8 bases, V lost 4 bases, and 7 bases had no gene match. Germline assignment: CDR1 SGHVS and CDR2 FQNEAQ. The CDR3 extends over 13 amino acids. CDR3 region: CASSSDRVRGYTF. The CDR3 DNA reads as TGTGCCAGCAGCTCCGACAGGGTGCGAGGCTACACCTTC.

Note on this clonotype: This clone may be a read error of a much larger clone one base away. This chain uses TRBV18 with TRBJ2-3; D gene unclear. This CDR3 is 13 amino acids long. Germline values: CDR1 KGHSH, CDR2 LQKENI. The V end lost 6 bases, the J end lost 4 bases, and 11 bases lay between the germline ends. The CDR3 DNA follows: TGTGCCAGCTCTCGACCGAGCTCAGATACGCAGTATTTT. It specifies CASSRPSSDTQYF. Full variable domain (missing parts from reference TRBV18 and TRBJ2-3): NAGVMQNPRHLVRRRGQEARLRCSPMKGHSHVYWYRQLPEEGLKFMVYLQKENIIDESGMPKERFSAEFPKEGPSILRIQQVVRGDSAAYFCASSRPSSDTQYFGPGTRLTVL.

The table lists this clonotype with many counts. This chain joins TRBV6-2 or TRBV6-3 and TRBJ2-5; D possibly corresponds to TRBD2 (5 bases). From germline, CDR1 is MNHEY and CDR2 SVGEGT. The CDR3 covers 17 residues. The V and J ends lost 2 bases and 4 bases respectively, with 20 bases between them. The DNA of the CDR3 is TGTGCCAGCAGTTACCGGGATCTAGCTGTAGAGGGAGAGACCCAGTACTTC. Amino acid sequence: CASSYRDLAVEGETQYF.

The sample holds many counts of this clonotype. The V gene is TRBV7-3, the J gene TRBJ2-3; 7 bases map to TRBD2. Germline V gene lookup returns CDR1 SGHTA and CDR2 FQGTGA. J lost 6 bases, V lost 1 base, and 1 base had no gene match. The length of the CDR3 is 13 residues. The CDR3 sequence is CASSLSGSDTQYF. CDR3 coding DNA: TGTGCCAGCAGCTTAAGCGGGAGTGATACGCAGTATTTT.

This clonotype was recorded many times. The genes are TRBV12-3 or TRBV12-4 and TRBJ2-1; TRBD2 matches at 12 bases. The CDR3 extends over 18 amino acids. The trim removed 1 base at V and 8 bases at J, leaving 12 bases unmatched. CDR3 DNA: TGTGCCAGCAGTTTAGTTACTAGCGGGAGGAGCAGGGTCGATGAGCAGTTCTTC. Amino acid sequence: CASSLVTSGRSRVDEQFF.

The chain carries TRBV7-9 and TRBJ1-2; D is unresolved. The V gene's germline CDR1 is SEHNR and CDR2 FQNEAQ (reference sequence). V dropped 1 base and J dropped 2 bases, with 8 bases sitting between them. CDR3 length equals 14 residues. The CDR3 spells CASSLEGRNYGYTF. CDR3 DNA sequence: TGTGCCAGCAGCTTAGAAGGCAGGAACTATGGCTACACCTTC.

This clonotype has a count of ten or more. The gene calls are TRBV27 and TRBJ1-2; D unresolved. This CDR3 comprises 12 residues. V was cut by 7 bases and J by 4 bases, with 10 bases left in between. From germline, CDR1 is MNHEY and CDR2 SMNVEV (reference sequence). Here the CDR3 DNA reads TGTGCCAGCAAGAACGGTCCCTATGGCTACACCTTC. This codes for CASKNGPYGYTF.

A few counts support this clonotype. The chain is built from TRBV6-6 and TRBJ1-2; 7 nucleotides line up with TRBD1. Germline lookup yields CDR1 MNHNY and CDR2 SVGAGI (reference sequence). The CDR3 length is 15 residues. J gave up 4 bases and V 8 bases, and 13 bases lay outside the gene matches. The CDR3 bases are TGTGCCAGCTGCGTAAAGGAAGGACAGGTCTATGGCTACACCTTC. Its translation: CASCVKEGQVYGYTF.

This clonotype was detected only a few times. The genes are TRBV29-1 and TRBJ1-2, with 9 bases fitting TRBD1. The CDR3 is 16 residues long. Trimming at V came to 6 bases and at J to 3 bases, leaving 14 bases not matched to a gene. The germline V gene has CDR1 SQVTM and CDR2 ANQGSEA. The CDR3, as DNA: TGCAGCGTGAAACCGCCAGGGACAGGGAGGGACTATGGCTACACCTTC. As protein: CSVKPPGTGRDYGYTF.

This chain joins TRBV11-3 and TRBJ1-4; D is uncertain. The CDR3 is 16 amino acids. Germline V lookup: CDR1 SGHNT, CDR2 YENEEA. Trimming removed 2 bases at V and 8 bases at J, with 18 bases between. Written as DNA, the CDR3 is TGTGCCAGCAGCTTATTCCGGGGAACCATAGTGGAAAAACTGTTTTTT. Translation gives CASSLFRGTIVEKLFF.

This clonotype was counted a few times. The chain carries TRBV6-5 and TRBJ2-2; weak D call: TRBD2 (6 bases). Trimming removed 0 bases at V and 4 bases at J, with 9 bases between. CDR3 size: 15 residues. Germline CDR1 reads MNHEY; CDR2 reads SVGAGI. The CDR3 bases are TGTGCCAGCAGTTACTCGCGCGGGGCCACCGGGGAGCTGTTTTTT. Its translation: CASSYSRGATGELFF.

This clonotype occurred many times. The chain combines TRBV29-1 with TRBJ1-1; TRBD1 agrees at 8 bases. CDR3 length: 12 amino acids. Trimming took 7 bases from V and 2 from J; bases not matched to a gene: 3. Germline CDR1 is SQVTM and CDR2 is ANQGSEA. This CDR3 is CSGGTGNTEAFF. The CDR3 nucleotides are TGCAGCGGCGGGACAGGAAACACTGAAGCTTTCTTT. The variable domain in full, completed from reference TRBV29-1 and TRBJ1-1, reads SAVISQKPSRDICQRGTSLTIQCQVDSQVTMMFWYRQQPGQSLTLIATANQGSEATYESGFVIDKFPISRPNLTFSTLTVSNMSPEDSSIYLCSGGTGNTEAFFGQGTRLTVV.

This clonotype was detected a few times. V usage is TRBV14 and J usage is TRBJ2-3; D is undetermined. V was trimmed by 0 bases and J by 0 bases, leaving 7 bases between them. Germline CDR1 SGHDN, CDR2 FVKESK. The CDR3 contains 15 residues. In nucleotides, the CDR3 is TGTGCCAGCAGCCAAGATATGTTTAGCACAGATACGCAGTATTTT. Translated, it gives CASSQDMFSTDTQYF.

This clonotype was seen at least ten times. The chain carries TRBV12-3 or TRBV12-4 and TRBJ2-7; D is uncertain. The V end was cut by 11 bases, the J end by 7 bases, with 18 bases between. The CDR3 extends over 12 amino acids. The CDR3 nucleotides are TGTGCCCCCAGCCCTGGCGTTAGGGAGCAGTACGTC. Translating gives CAPSPGVREQYV.

This clonotype was counted ten times or more. The chain links TRBV28 to TRBJ1-2, with D maybe TRBD1 (6 bases). The CDR3 loop spans 12 amino acids. Germline V CDR1 and CDR2: MDHEN, SYDVKM. Trimming stripped 3 bases from V and 8 bases from J, with 10 bases between. The CDR3 DNA reads TGTGCCAGCAGTTTCTGGGGGCAAGGCTACACCTTC. Translated, it gives CASSFWGQGYTF.

This clonotype was detected many times. V and J are TRBV12-3 or TRBV12-4 and TRBJ1-4; 9 bases match TRBD1. CDR3 length: 16 residues. Trimming at V came to 1 base and at J to 8 bases, leaving 8 bases not matched to a gene. CDR3 sequence (DNA): TGTGCCAGCAGTTTAGGCTCGGGACAGGGTGGAGAAAAACTGTTTTTT. Protein sequence: CASSLGSGQGGEKLFF.

This clonotype has a handful of counts. The V and J genes are TRBV7-9 and TRBJ1-1; TRBD1 might be the D (6 bases). Trimming took 7 bases from V and 2 from J, leaving 8 bases between them. Germline CDR1 and CDR2: SEHNR and FQNEAQ (reference sequence). The CDR3 runs 12 residues. The CDR3 coding sequence is TGTGCCAGCACGACAGGTAACACTGAAGCTTTCTTT. Amino acids: CASTTGNTEAFF.

V and J are TRBV23-1 and TRBJ2-1; tentatively, D is TRBD1 (5 bases). TRBV23-1 is sorted into the ORF group, with uncertain function. CDR3 length equals 15 residues. The V and J ends lost 6 bases and 5 bases respectively, with 17 bases between them. The CDR3 sequence: CASSQKPTGHNEQFF. CDR3 coding DNA: TGCGCCAGCAGCCAAAAACCAACAGGCCACAATGAGCAGTTCTTC.

This clonotype was observed a few times. The genes are TRBV18 and TRBJ2-7, with D perhaps assigned TRBD1 or TRBD2 (5 bases each). Germline lookup yields CDR1 KGHSH and CDR2 LQKENI. The CDR3 spans 14 residues. Trimming cost V 0 bases and J 4 bases, with 10 bases left between them. In DNA form, the CDR3 reads TGTGCCAGCTCACCACCTGGGGGACGGTACGAGCAGTACTTC. Translated, it gives CASSPPGGRYEQYF.

This clonotype came up many times. The chain joins TRBV5-1 to TRBJ1-1, with D possibly matching TRBD1 (5 bases). Germline CDR1 reads SGHRS; CDR2 reads YFSETQ. The CDR3 runs to 14 residues. Trimming took off 4 bases at V and 7 bases at J, with 17 bases between the two ends. Here the CDR3 DNA reads TGCGCCAGCAGCGGCTCAGGGAGATGGGGTGAAGCTTTCTTT. It codes for CASSGSGRWGEAFF.

This clonotype appeared many times. The chain employs TRBV4-1 and TRBJ2-1; the match to TRBD1 covers 8 bases. Germline V gives CDR1 MGHRA, CDR2 YSYEKL. The J segment lost 2 bases and the V segment lost 4 bases, leaving 4 bases of the junction unmatched. The CDR3 loop spans 15 amino acids. The CDR3 region is CASSPGTGPYNEQFF. The CDR3 DNA reads TGCGCCAGCAGCCCAGGGACAGGTCCCTACAATGAGCAGTTCTTC.

The genes are TRBV9 and TRBJ2-1; 10 bases are a match to TRBD2. Germline V gene data show CDR1 as SGDLS and CDR2 as YYNGEE. This CDR3 has 17 residues. Losses at the gene ends were 3 bases for V and 0 bases for J; bases not matched to a gene: 6. The CDR3 nucleotides are TGTGCCAGCAGCGCCAATAGCGGGGGGCGCTCCTACAATGAGCAGTTCTTC. Translating gives CASSANSGGRSYNEQFF.

On this clonotype itself: This may stem from a read error, because a much larger clone lies one nucleotide away. V and J are TRBV5-1 and TRBJ2-5, with no clear D. In germline, CDR1 is SGHRS, CDR2 YFSETQ. The CDR3 contains 11 residues. V lost 2 bases and J lost 5, with 4 bases in between. Written as DNA, the CDR3 is TGCGCCAGCAGCTTTTTGGAGACCCAGTACTTC. This translates into CASSFLETQYF.

In this sample, this clonotype turned up many times. The CDR3 reads CASSLTPGPPTDTQYF. Written as DNA, the CDR3 is TGTGCCAGCAGCCTCACCCCGGGACCTCCAACAGATACGCAGTATTTT. The chain has TRBV7-3 and TRBJ2-3; D is possibly TRBD1 or TRBD2 (5 bases each). This CDR3 region has 16 residues. CDR1 and CDR2 (germline): SGHTA, FQGTGA. V shed 5 bases and J shed 3 bases, with 18 bases lying between them.

This clonotype is judged medium-sized. The gene calls are TRBV7-9 and TRBJ2-2; no firm D call. The ends were cut back, 7 bases at V and 7 bases at J, with 7 bases in the middle. CDR1 and CDR2 from the germline V gene are SEHNR and FQNEAQ (reference sequence). CDR3 length: 11 residues. The CDR3 DNA reads as TGTGCCAGCACGTATGGCGGGGAGCTGTTTTTT. This gives the protein CASTYGGELFF.

This clonotype was seen many times. The chain couples TRBV6-1 to TRBJ2-7, with TRBD1 matching 7 bases. The CDR3 has 16 amino acids. CDR1 and CDR2 from the germline V gene are MNHNS and SASEGT. Unmatched junction bases numbered 9, after V lost 3 bases and J lost 1 base. The CDR3 is CASSEDRPYISYEQYV. CDR3 in DNA: TGTGCCAGCAGTGAGGACAGGCCCTACATTTCCTACGAGCAGTACGTC.

This clonotype has ten or more counts. The genes are TRBV7-3 and TRBJ2-1; 10 bases align to TRBD2. The germline V gene has CDR1 SGHTA and CDR2 FQGTGA. The J segment lost 3 bases and the V segment lost 5 bases, leaving 4 bases of the junction unmatched. The CDR3 contains 15 residues. The CDR3 loop is CASSPLAGDYNEQFF. As DNA, the CDR3 is TGTGCCAGCAGCCCCCTAGCGGGAGACTACAATGAGCAGTTCTTC.